Following are 17 T cell receptor beta chains from one sample sequenced in a study of T cells in Graves' hyperthyroidism and ophthalmopathy. TCR beta CDR3 regions were amplified from RNA. HTBI primers were employed in a first-round RT-PCR of the TCR CDR3. In TCRdb, the multiplex PCR reads were re-called with MiXCR into one record per CDR3 protein. The table records 650,000 to 800,000 distinct CDR3 sequences, roughly 45% of them present only once. Material for sequencing was peripheral blood or thyroid tissue (not recorded which). These receptors were obtained from an adult man with Graves' disease, either hyperthyroidism or ophthalmopathy (not recorded which).

This clonotype was seen more than once but under ten times. The V and J genes are TRBV7-8 and TRBJ1-1; no clear D gene. The CDR3 extends over 11 amino acids. Germline-derived CDR1 and CDR2 are SGHVS and FQNEAQ. The ends were cut back, 5 bases at V and 11 bases at J, with 12 bases in the middle. CDR3 loop: CASSDRDGAFF. The CDR3 DNA reads TGTGCCAGCAGCGACCGGGATGGCGCTTTCTTT.

Many counts were recorded for this clonotype. The rearrangement joins TRBV25-1 to TRBJ2-2, with 9 bases lining up with TRBD2. The CDR3 is 12 amino acids. Germline CDR1 and CDR2: MGHDK and SYGVNS. J lost 7 bases, V lost 10 bases, and 4 bases had no gene match. The CDR3 nucleotides are TGTGCCACGGGACTAGCTGTCGGGGAGCTGTTTTTT. This translates into CATGLAVGELFF.

Only a few counts were recorded for this clonotype. CDR3 DNA: TGTGCCAGCAGTGCAGCACCATCTAACTATGGCTACACCTTC. The encoded protein is CASSAAPSNYGYTF. The V call is TRBV12-3 or TRBV12-4, the J call TRBJ1-2; D is uncertain. The germline V and J ends were trimmed by 5 bases and 0 bases, with 10 bases remaining between them. This CDR3 comprises 14 residues.

In its sample, this clonotype was seen a few times. The chain combines TRBV5-1 with TRBJ1-1; D uncertain. V shed 0 bases and J shed 1 base, with 13 bases lying between them. Germline CDR1 SGHRS, CDR2 YFSETQ. The CDR3 spans 16 residues. CDR3 DNA: TGCGCCAGCAGCTTGGGGGGTTTGTGGACGAACACTGAAGCTTTCTTT. It translates to CASSLGGLWTNTEAFF.

This clonotype has at least ten counts. The V and J genes are TRBV29-1 and TRBJ1-2, with a tentative D call TRBD1 (6 bases). Per germline, CDR1 SQVTM and CDR2 ANQGSEA. Trimming removed 0 bases at V and 4 bases at J, with 9 bases between. The CDR3 sequence is 13 residues long. The CDR3 sequence is CSVEDGGPYGYTF. In nucleotides, the CDR3 is TGCAGCGTTGAAGATGGGGGGCCCTATGGCTACACCTTC.

This clonotype was recorded a few times. The chain uses TRBV11-2 and TRBJ1-3, with 7 bases aligning to TRBD1. The CDR3 is 15 amino acids. Germline assignment: CDR1 SGHAT and CDR2 FQNNGV. V lost 4 bases, J lost 8 bases, and 11 bases stayed unmatched. The CDR3 DNA follows: TGTGCCAGCAGCTCTACAGGGGTTCTGGTAGACACCATATATTTT. This sequence encodes CASSSTGVLVDTIYF.

This clonotype was counted between two and nine times. The rearrangement uses TRBV24-1 and TRBJ2-5; 12 bases are a match to TRBD2. This CDR3 has 18 amino acids. The ends lost 3 bases at V and 5 bases at J; junction bases unmatched: 12. Germline assignment: CDR1 KGHDR and CDR2 SFDVKD. The CDR3 DNA reads TGTGCCACCAGTGATGCGACTAGCGGGAGAAGTTCTCGGGAGACCCAGTACTTC. Protein: CATSDATSGRSSRETQYF.

The gene calls are TRBV7-6 and TRBJ1-1; D not certain. The CDR3 is made up of 13 amino acids. V lost 5 bases and J 10 bases, leaving 17 bases between the germline ends. Germline loops: CDR1 SGHVS, CDR2 FNYEAQ. In DNA form, the CDR3 reads TGTGCCAGCAGCCTCGGGCCCATGTCGGGAGCTTTCTTT. This encodes CASSLGPMSGAFF.

This clonotype was counted at least ten times. The V and J genes are TRBV7-9 and TRBJ1-5; possible D gene TRBD1, 5 bases. Germline loops: CDR1 SEHNR, CDR2 FQNEAQ (reference sequence). Trimming cost V 0 bases and J 5 bases, with 8 bases left between them. The CDR3 has 14 amino acids. The CDR3 here is CASSLAGEDQPQHF. The CDR3 DNA reads TGTGCCAGCAGCTTAGCAGGGGAAGATCAGCCCCAGCATTTT.

There are many counts of this clonotype. The chain has TRBV7-2 and TRBJ1-1; 8 bases are shared with TRBD1. V lost 1 base, J lost 7 bases, and 2 bases stayed unmatched. Looked up from germline, CDR1 is SGHTA and CDR2 is FQGNSA. The length of the CDR3 is 13 residues. This chain's CDR3 is CASSLDRGYEAFF. The CDR3 nucleotides are TGTGCCAGCAGCTTAGACAGGGGGTATGAAGCTTTCTTT.

The chain links TRBV2 to TRBJ1-6, with no clear D. The CDR3 loop spans 14 amino acids. V lost 5 bases, J lost 6 bases, and 11 bases lay in between. Germline lookup yields CDR1 SNHLY and CDR2 FYNNEI. CDR3 protein: CASSLWAANSPLHF. The CDR3 nucleotides read TGTGCCAGCAGTTTGTGGGCTGCTAATTCACCCCTCCACTTT.

This clonotype has more than one count but fewer than ten. The CDR3 bases are TGTGCCAGACGAGGGGGGAACACCGGGGAGCTGTTTTTT. Residues: CARRGGNTGELFF. The chain couples TRBV2 to TRBJ2-2, with D possibly TRBD1 on 6 matching bases. This CDR3 is 13 amino acids long. V dropped 9 bases and J dropped 1 base, with 9 bases sitting between them. The germline CDR1 and CDR2 sequences are SNHLY and FYNNEI.

Here the CDR3 reads CSAGKTSGGYETQYF. The CDR3 DNA sequence: TGCAGCGCTGGGAAGACTAGCGGGGGATACGAGACCCAGTACTTC. This chain uses TRBV29-1 with TRBJ2-5; 12 positions match TRBD2. This CDR3 region has 15 residues. The V gene end was trimmed by 7 bases and the J gene end by 5 bases; junction bases not matched to a gene: 11. Germline loops: CDR1 SQVTM, CDR2 ANQGSEA.

The genes are TRBV7-9 and TRBJ2-7; D is unresolved. The CDR3 has 13 residues. V was pared by 5 bases and J by 3 bases, with 11 bases between. CDR1 SEHNR and CDR2 FQNEAQ come from the germline V gene (reference sequence). CDR3 bases: TGTGCCAGCAGCCTGCAACAAAACTACGAGCAGTACTTC. Its translation: CASSLQQNYEQYF.

The J gene is TRBJ1-5, the V gene TRBV12-3 or TRBV12-4; maybe TRBD1 (5 bases). Trimming removed 4 bases at V and 5 bases at J, with 12 bases between. This CDR3 comprises 14 residues. The CDR3 DNA sequence: TGTGCCAGCAGTTCCTCCGGGACGGATCAGCCCCAGCATTTT. Translating gives CASSSSGTDQPQHF.

The rearrangement uses TRBV19 and TRBJ1-5; D unclear. The CDR3 length is 16 residues. Trimming left V 3 bases short and J 4 bases short, with 16 bases between. CDR1 LNHDA and CDR2 SQIVND come from the germline V gene (reference sequence). The CDR3 nucleotides read TGTGCCAGTAGTATCGAGGGATCTATAGGGAATCAGCCCCAGCATTTT. It yields the protein CASSIEGSIGNQPQHF.

The rearrangement links TRBV11-1 to TRBJ2-3; 9 bases align to TRBD1. Germline V gene data show CDR1 as SGHAT and CDR2 as FQDESV (reference sequence). The V and J ends lost 5 bases and 5 bases, in that order; junction bases with no gene match: 8. This CDR3 is built from 15 residues. The CDR3 DNA is TGTGCCAGCAGCCCAGAGGGACAGGGAGGAGATACGCAGTATTTT. Encoded protein: CASSPEGQGGDTQYF.